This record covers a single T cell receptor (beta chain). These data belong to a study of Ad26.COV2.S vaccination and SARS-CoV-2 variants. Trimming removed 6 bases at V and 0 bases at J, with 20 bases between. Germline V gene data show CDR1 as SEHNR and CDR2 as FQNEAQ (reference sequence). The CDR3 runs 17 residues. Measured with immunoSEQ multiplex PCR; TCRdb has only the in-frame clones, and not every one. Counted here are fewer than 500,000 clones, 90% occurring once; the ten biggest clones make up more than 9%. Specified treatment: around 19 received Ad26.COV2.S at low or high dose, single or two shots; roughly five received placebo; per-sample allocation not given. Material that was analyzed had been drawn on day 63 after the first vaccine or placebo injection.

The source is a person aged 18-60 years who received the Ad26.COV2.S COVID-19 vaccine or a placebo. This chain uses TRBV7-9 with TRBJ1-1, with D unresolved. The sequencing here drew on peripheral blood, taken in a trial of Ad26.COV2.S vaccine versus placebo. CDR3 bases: TGTGCCAGCAGTAACGGCGGGCTGAGCACAATGAACACTGAAGCTTTCTTT. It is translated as CASSNGGLSTMNTEAFF.